These 3 T cell receptor beta chains were all obtained from the same sample, sequenced in a study of blood T cell repertoires in COVID-19. The assay was immunoSEQ multiplex PCR, and TCRdb's table has in-frame clones only and misses some. The sample has about 100,000 clones, about 83% seen once; the top ten hold around 2%. The source material was peripheral blood. These receptors were taken from a man aged 70 or older with active or convalescent COVID-19.

The chain has TRBV5-1 and TRBJ2-7; D gene unclear. CDR1 and CDR2 from the germline V gene are SGHRS and YFSETQ. The V end lost 5 bases, the J end lost 1 base, and 10 bases lay between the germline ends. This CDR3 has 13 amino acids. CDR3 region: CASSDTPSYEQYF. In DNA form, the CDR3 reads TGCGCCAGCAGTGACACTCCGTCCTACGAGCAGTACTTC. The full variable domain, completed using reference TRBV5-1 and TRBJ2-7, is KAGVTQTPRYLIKTRGQQVTLSCSPISGHRSVSWYQQTPGQGLQFLFEYFSETQRNKGNFPGRFSGRQFSNSRSEMNVSTLELGDSALYLCASSDTPSYEQYFGPGTRLTVT.

This chain connects TRBV2 to TRBJ1-3; possible D gene TRBD1, 5 bases. The CDR3 spans 16 residues. Germline values: CDR1 SNHLY, CDR2 FYNNEI. V lost 5 bases to trimming and J lost 3 bases, with 17 bases between them. The CDR3, as DNA: TGTGCCAGCAGTCAGCAAATGGGGCAGGGTGGAAACACCATATATTTT. The encoded protein is CASSQQMGQGGNTIYF.

V gene TRBV19 combines with J gene TRBJ1-1, with 7 bases that match TRBD1. CDR1 is LNHDA, CDR2 SQIVND, per germline (reference sequence). Germline trimming cut 3 bases from V and 1 base from J; bases unmatched to any gene: 11. The CDR3 consists of 17 residues. The CDR3 DNA reads TGTGCCAGTAGTATCCCGTCGGGGACAGCGGGGAACACTGAAGCTTTCTTT. Its protein product is CASSIPSGTAGNTEAFF.